These 14 T cell receptor beta chains share one sample of origin, sequenced in a study of T cell responses to AZD1222 COVID-19 vaccine. Measured with immunoSEQ multiplex PCR; TCRdb has only the in-frame clones, and not every one. This sample carries about 160,000 clones, roughly 94% of them seen once, and the ten largest clones take under 6%. The specimen comprised peripheral blood, sampled 28 days after the second AZD1222 dose. These receptors came from an adult who received the AZD1222 COVID-19 vaccine.

This chain connects TRBV12-3 or TRBV12-4 to TRBJ2-1; a weak D match, TRBD2 (6 bases). V was shortened by 6 bases and J by 9 bases, with 12 bases between the two germline ends. There are 12 residues in the CDR3. CDR3 loop: CASSPTRPEQFF. As DNA, the CDR3 is TGTGCCAGCAGCCCGACTAGGCCTGAGCAGTTCTTC.

This clone was seen once. The genes are TRBV4-1 and TRBJ1-3; the match to TRBD1 covers 7 bases. V dropped 3 bases and J dropped 5; count of bases not matched to a gene: 13. CDR3 size: 17 residues. CDR1 and CDR2 (germline): MGHRA, YSYEKL. CDR3 coding DNA: TGCGCCAGCAGCCAGGGGACAGCTGCTTTTGTTAGAAACACCATATATTTT. Protein product: CASSQGTAAFVRNTIYF.

CDR3 residues: CASSWTGSSYNEQFF. The DNA of the CDR3 is TGCGCCAGCAGCTGGACTGGGAGCTCCTACAATGAGCAGTTCTTC. The rearrangement joins TRBV5-1 to TRBJ2-1, with a weak D call TRBD2 (5 bases). The V and J ends lost 3 bases and 0 bases respectively, with 10 bases between them. The germline gives CDR1 SGHRS, CDR2 YFSETQ. The length of the CDR3 is 15 residues. Full variable domain (rest looked up from reference TRBV5-1 and TRBJ2-1): KAGVTQTPRYLIKTRGQQVTLSCSPISGHRSVSWYQQTPGQGLQFLFEYFSETQRNKGNFPGRFSGRQFSNSRSEMNVSTLELGDSALYLCASSWTGSSYNEQFFGPGTRLTVL.

The chain carries TRBV6-5 and TRBJ1-1; D not resolved. Between the trimmed V and J ends, which lost 0 bases and 1 base, there was a span of 3 bases. The CDR3 loop spans 13 amino acids. CDR1 is MNHEY and CDR2 is SVGAGI in the germline V gene. DNA for the CDR3: TGTGCCAGCAGTTACTCCACGAACACTGAAGCTTTCTTT. Protein sequence: CASSYSTNTEAFF.

This clone was observed a few times. The chain employs TRBV19 and TRBJ2-3; 16 nucleotides match TRBD2. Per germline, CDR1 LNHDA and CDR2 SQIVND (reference sequence). V shed 6 bases, J shed 6 bases, and the junction held 21 bases outside the gene matches. CDR3 length: 21 residues. CDR3 bases: TGTGCCAGTAGCTCCCTACCGGGACTAGCGGGAGGGAAGGCTTTTGGGGATACGCAGTATTTT. Translation gives CASSSLPGLAGGKAFGDTQYF.

The J gene is TRBJ2-7, the V gene TRBV7-9, with D tentatively TRBD1 (6 bases). The germline CDR1 and CDR2 sequences are SEHNR and FQNEAQ (reference sequence). This CDR3 has 13 residues. V dropped 6 bases and J dropped 6 bases, with 15 bases sitting between them. The CDR3 DNA sequence: TGTGCCAGCAGTAACAGGGTATCGGGCGAGCAGTACTTC. Encoded protein: CASSNRVSGEQYF.

This chain joins TRBV4-1 and TRBJ1-2; D is possibly TRBD1 (6 bases). The germline V gene encodes CDR1 MGHRA and CDR2 YSYEKL. This CDR3 is 14 amino acids long. The germline V and J ends were trimmed by 3 bases and 6 bases, with 14 bases remaining between them. The CDR3 coding sequence is TGCGCCAGCAGCCATCCCACAGGGTCGGATGGCTACACCTTC. Its translation is CASSHPTGSDGYTF.

The chain is built from TRBV19 and TRBJ2-1; 7 bases agree with TRBD2. V trimming: 5 bases; J trimming: 9 bases; junction bases outside the gene matches: 7. This CDR3 is built from 13 residues. Germline V gives CDR1 LNHDA, CDR2 SQIVND (reference sequence). CDR3 DNA sequence: TGTGCCAGTAGTCCTGGGAGGGACGGTGAGCAGTTCTTC. It codes for CASSPGRDGEQFF.

This CDR3 reads CASRSGSSYNEQFF. CDR3 in DNA: TGTGCCAGCAGAAGCGGGAGCTCCTACAATGAGCAGTTCTTC. The chain links TRBV27 to TRBJ2-1, with 8 bases identical to TRBD2. Germline-derived CDR1 and CDR2 are MNHEY and SMNVEV (reference sequence). V lost 6 bases and J lost 0; bases outside the gene matches: 1. The length of the CDR3 is 14 residues.

This chain uses TRBV11-2 with TRBJ2-7; D uncertain. This CDR3 has 12 residues. V was pared by 0 bases and J by 7 bases, with 7 bases between. The germline V gene has CDR1 SGHAT and CDR2 FQNNGV. For the CDR3, the DNA is TGTGCCAGCAGCTTAGACCCTTGGGAGCAGTACTTC. Its translation: CASSLDPWEQYF.

The chain links TRBV19 to TRBJ1-1, with a tentative D call TRBD1 (5 bases). The CDR3 length is 14 residues. With 4 bases removed from V and 9 bases from J, the gap between germline ends came to 18 bases. The germline V gene encodes CDR1 LNHDA and CDR2 SQIVND (reference sequence). CDR3 residues: CASSTLGGSRKAFF. The CDR3 nucleotides read TGTGCCAGTAGTACCCTGGGGGGGAGCAGGAAAGCTTTCTTT.

This sequence joins TRBV5-1 and TRBJ2-7; 14 bases map to TRBD2. V lost 5 bases to trimming and J lost 1 base; unmatched junction nucleotides: 5. The CDR3 has 16 residues. CDR1 is SGHRS, CDR2 YFSETQ, per germline. The CDR3 DNA is TGCGCCAGCAGTCCAGGGACTAGCGGGGGATCCTACGAGCAGTACTTC. It codes for CASSPGTSGGSYEQYF. Variable domain in full (rest from reference TRBV5-1 and TRBJ2-7): KAGVTQTPRYLIKTRGQQVTLSCSPISGHRSVSWYQQTPGQGLQFLFEYFSETQRNKGNFPGRFSGRQFSNSRSEMNVSTLELGDSALYLCASSPGTSGGSYEQYFGPGTRLTVT.

V and J are TRBV30 and TRBJ2-5; 9 nucleotides agree with TRBD1. The junction had 4 bases not matched to a gene; V was cut back by 4 bases and J by 4 bases. The CDR3 spans 13 residues. Germline CDR1 and CDR2: GTSNPN and SVGIG (reference sequence). CDR3 nucleotides: TGTGCCTGGAAGGGGACAGGGAGAGAGACCCAGTACTTC. Its protein is CAWKGTGRETQYF.

The genes are TRBV27 and TRBJ2-5; either TRBD1 or TRBD2 may fit D (5 bases each). The CDR3 is made up of 13 amino acids. Trimming shortened V by 2 bases and J by 5 bases, and 9 bases separated the two germline ends. CDR1 is MNHEY and CDR2 is SMNVEV in the germline V gene (reference sequence). CDR3 amino acids: CASSLGGWETQYF. DNA of the CDR3: TGTGCCAGCAGTTTAGGGGGTTGGGAGACCCAGTACTTC.